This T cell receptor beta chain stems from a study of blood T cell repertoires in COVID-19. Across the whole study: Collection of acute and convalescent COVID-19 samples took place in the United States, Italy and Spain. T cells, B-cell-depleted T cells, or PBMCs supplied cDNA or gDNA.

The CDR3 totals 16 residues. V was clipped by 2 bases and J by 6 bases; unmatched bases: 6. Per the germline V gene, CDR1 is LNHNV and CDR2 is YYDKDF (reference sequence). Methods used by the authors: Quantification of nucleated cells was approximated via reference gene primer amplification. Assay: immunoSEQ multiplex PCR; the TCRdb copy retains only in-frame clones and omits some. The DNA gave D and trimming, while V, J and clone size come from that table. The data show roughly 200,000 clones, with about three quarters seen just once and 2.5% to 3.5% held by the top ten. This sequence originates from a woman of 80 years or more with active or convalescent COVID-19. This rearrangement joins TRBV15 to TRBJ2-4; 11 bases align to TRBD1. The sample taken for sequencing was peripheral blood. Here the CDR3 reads CATSRPGQGGINIQYF. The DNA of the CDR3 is TGTGCCACCAGCAGACCGGGACAGGGGGGCATAAACATTCAGTACTTC.